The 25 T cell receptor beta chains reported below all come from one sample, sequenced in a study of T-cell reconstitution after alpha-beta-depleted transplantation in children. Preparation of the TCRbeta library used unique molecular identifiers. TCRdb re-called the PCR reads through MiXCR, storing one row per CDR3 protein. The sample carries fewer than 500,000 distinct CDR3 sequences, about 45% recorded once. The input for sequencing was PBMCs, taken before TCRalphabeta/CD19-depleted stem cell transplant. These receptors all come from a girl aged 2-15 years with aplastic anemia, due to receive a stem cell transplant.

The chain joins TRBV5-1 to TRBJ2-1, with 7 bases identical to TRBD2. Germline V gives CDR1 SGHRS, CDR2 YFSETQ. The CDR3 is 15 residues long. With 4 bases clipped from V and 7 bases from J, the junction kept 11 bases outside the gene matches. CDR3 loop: CASSQNGLGENEQFF. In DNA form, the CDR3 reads TGCGCCAGCAGCCAGAATGGACTAGGAGAAAATGAGCAGTTCTTC.

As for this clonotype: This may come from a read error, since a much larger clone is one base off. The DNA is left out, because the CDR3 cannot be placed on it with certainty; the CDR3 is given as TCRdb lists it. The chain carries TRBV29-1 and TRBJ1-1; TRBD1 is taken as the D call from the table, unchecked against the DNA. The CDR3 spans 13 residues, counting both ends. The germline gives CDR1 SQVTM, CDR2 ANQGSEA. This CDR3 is CSVGLGAGTEALF.

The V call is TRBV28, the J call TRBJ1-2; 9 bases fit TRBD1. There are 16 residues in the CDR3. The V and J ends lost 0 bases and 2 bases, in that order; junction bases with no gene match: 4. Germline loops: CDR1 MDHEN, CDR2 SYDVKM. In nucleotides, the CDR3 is TGTGCCAGCAGTTTATGGGGGGACAGGGAGAACTATGGCTACACCTTC. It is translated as CASSLWGDRENYGYTF.

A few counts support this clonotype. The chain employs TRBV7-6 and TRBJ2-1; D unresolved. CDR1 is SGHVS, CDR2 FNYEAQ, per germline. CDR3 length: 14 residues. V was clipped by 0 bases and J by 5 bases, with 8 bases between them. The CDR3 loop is CASSLADGNNEQFF. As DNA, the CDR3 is TGTGCCAGCAGCTTAGCAGATGGTAACAATGAGCAGTTCTTC.

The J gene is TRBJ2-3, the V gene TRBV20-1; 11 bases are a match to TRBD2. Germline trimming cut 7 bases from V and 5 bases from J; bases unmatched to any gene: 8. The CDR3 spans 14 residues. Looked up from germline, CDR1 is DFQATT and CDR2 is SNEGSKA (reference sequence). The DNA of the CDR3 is TGCAGTGGAGCACTAGCGGGAGTTCTAGATACGCAGTATTTT. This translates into CSGALAGVLDTQYF.

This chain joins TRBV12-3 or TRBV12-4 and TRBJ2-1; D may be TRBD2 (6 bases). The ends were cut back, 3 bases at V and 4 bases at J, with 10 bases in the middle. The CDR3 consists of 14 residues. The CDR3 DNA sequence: TGTGCCAGCAGTTTGACTAGATCTTACAATGAGCAGTTCTTC. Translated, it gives CASSLTRSYNEQFF.

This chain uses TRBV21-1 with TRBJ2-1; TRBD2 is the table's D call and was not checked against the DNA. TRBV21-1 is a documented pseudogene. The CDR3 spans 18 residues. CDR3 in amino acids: CASSKGGLAGRTYNEQFF. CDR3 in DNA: TGTGCCAGCAGCAAAGGGGGACTAGCGGGGAGGACCTACAATGAGCAGTTCTTC.

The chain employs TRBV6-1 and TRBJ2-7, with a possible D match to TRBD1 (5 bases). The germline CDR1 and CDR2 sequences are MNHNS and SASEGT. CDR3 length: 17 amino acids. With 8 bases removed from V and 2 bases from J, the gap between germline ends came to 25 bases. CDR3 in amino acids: CASGFLEPREQTYEQYF. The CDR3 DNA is TGTGCCAGCGGGTTTTTGGAGCCCAGGGAACAAACCTACGAGCAGTACTTC.

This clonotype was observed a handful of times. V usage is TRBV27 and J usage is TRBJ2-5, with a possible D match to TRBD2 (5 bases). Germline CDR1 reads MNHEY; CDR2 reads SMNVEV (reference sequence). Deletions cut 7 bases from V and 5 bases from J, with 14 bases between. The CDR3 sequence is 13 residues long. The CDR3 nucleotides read TGTGCCAGCACCTACAGAAGAGGGGAGACCCAGTACTTC. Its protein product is CASTYRRGETQYF.

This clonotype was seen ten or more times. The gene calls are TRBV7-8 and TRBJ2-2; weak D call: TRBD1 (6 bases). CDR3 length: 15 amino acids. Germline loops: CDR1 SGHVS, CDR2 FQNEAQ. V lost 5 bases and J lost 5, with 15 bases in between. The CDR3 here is CASSTTGPGTGELFF. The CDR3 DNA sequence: TGTGCCAGCAGCACCACAGGGCCGGGAACCGGGGAGCTGTTTTTT.

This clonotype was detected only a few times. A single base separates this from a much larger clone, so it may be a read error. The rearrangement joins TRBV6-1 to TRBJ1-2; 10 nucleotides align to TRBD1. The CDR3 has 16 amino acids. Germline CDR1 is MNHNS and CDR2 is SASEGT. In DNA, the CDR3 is TGTGCCAGCAGTCCCCATTGGACAGGGGGTAATGTTGGCGACACCTTC. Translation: CASSPHWTGGNVGDTF.

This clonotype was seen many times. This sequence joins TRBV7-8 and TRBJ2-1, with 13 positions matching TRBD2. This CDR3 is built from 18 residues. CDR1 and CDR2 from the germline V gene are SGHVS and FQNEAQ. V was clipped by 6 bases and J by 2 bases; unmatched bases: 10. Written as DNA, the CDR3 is TGTGCCAGCAGTGAACTAGCGGGAGGGAGGGTAGCCTACAATGAGCAGTTCTTC. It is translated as CASSELAGGRVAYNEQFF.

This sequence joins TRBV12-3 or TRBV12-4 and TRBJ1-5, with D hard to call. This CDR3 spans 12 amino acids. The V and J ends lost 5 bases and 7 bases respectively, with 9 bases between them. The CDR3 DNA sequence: TGTGCCAGCAGTAGGGATTCGCAGCCCCAGCATTTT. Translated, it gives CASSRDSQPQHF.

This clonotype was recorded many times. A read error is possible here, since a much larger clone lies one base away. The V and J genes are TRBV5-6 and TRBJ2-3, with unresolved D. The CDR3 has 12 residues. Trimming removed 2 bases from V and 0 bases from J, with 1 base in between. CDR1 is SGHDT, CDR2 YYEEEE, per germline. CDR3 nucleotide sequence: TGTGCCAGCAGCTTCAGCACAGATACGCAGTATTTT. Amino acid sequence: CASSFSTDTQYF. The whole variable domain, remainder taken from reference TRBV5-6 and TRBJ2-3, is DAGVTQSPTHLIKTRGQQVTLRCSPKSGHDTVSWYQQALGQGPQFIFQYYEEEERQRGNFPDRFSGHQFPNYSSELNVNALLLGDSALYLCASSFSTDTQYFGPGTRLTVL.

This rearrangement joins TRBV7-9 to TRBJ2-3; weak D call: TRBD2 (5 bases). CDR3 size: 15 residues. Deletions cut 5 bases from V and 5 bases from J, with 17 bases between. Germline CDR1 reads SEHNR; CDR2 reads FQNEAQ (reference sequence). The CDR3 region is CASSPAGSGIDTQYF. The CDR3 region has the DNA TGTGCCAGCAGCCCCGCAGGTTCGGGGATAGATACGCAGTATTTT.

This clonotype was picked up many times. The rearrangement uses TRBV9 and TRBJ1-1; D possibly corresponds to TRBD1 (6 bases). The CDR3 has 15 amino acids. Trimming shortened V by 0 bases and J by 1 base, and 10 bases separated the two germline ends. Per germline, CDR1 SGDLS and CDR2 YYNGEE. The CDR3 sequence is CASSVAGTQNTEAFF. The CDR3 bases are TGTGCCAGCAGCGTAGCTGGGACACAGAACACTGAAGCTTTCTTT.

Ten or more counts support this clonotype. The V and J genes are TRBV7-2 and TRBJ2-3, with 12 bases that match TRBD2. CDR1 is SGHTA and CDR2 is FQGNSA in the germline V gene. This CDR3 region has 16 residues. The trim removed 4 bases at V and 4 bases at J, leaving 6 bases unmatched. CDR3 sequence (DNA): TGTGCCAGCAGCTCACTAGCGGGAGGTAAAGCAGATACGCAGTATTTT. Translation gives CASSSLAGGKADTQYF.

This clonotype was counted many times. Here the CDR3 reads CASSAYSFYNEQFF. The CDR3 DNA reads as TGTGCCAGCAGTGCCTACTCATTCTACAATGAGCAGTTCTTC. The chain joins TRBV25-1 to TRBJ2-1; no clear D gene. The CDR3 is made up of 14 amino acids. Trimming removed 4 bases from V and 3 bases from J, with 10 bases in between. Germline CDR1 and CDR2: MGHDK and SYGVNS.

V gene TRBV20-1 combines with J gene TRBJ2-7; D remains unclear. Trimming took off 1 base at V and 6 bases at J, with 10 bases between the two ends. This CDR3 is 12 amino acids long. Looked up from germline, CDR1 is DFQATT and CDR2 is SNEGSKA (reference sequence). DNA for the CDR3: TGCAGTGCTAGAGTAAGCAGGACCGAGCAGTACTTC. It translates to CSARVSRTEQYF.

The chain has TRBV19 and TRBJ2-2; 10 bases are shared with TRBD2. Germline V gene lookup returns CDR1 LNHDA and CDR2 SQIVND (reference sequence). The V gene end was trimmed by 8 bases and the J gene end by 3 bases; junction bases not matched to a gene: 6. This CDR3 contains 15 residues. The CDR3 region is CASLGLAVYTGELFF. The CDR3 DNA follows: TGTGCCAGTCTTGGACTAGCGGTGTACACCGGGGAGCTGTTTTTT.

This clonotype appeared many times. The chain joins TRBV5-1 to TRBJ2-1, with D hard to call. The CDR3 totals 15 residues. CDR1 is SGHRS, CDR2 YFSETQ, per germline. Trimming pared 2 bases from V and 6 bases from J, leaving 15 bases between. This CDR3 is CASSFRVGATNEQFF. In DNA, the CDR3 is TGCGCCAGCAGCTTTCGAGTCGGCGCCACCAATGAGCAGTTCTTC.

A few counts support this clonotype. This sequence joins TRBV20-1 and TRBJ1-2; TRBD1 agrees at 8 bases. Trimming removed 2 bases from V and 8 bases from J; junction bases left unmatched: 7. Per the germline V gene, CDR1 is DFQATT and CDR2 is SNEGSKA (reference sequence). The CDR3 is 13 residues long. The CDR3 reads CSARTSRGRGYTF. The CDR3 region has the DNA TGCAGTGCTAGAACCTCCAGGGGGCGAGGCTACACCTTC.

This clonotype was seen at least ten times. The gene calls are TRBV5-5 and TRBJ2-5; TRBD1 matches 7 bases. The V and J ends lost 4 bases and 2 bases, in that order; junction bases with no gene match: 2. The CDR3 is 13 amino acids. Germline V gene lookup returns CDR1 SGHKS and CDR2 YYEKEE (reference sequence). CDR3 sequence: CASSGDSQETQYF. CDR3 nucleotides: TGTGCCAGCAGCGGGGACAGTCAAGAGACCCAGTACTTC.

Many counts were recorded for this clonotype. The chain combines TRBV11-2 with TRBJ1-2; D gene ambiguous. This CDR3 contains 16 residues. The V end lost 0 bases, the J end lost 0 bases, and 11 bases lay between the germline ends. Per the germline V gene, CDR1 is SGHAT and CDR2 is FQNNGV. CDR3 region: CASSLDSTVSNYGYTF. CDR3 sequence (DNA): TGTGCCAGCAGCTTAGATTCGACGGTTTCTAACTATGGCTACACCTTC.

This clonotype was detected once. This CDR3 reads CAWRRGTEAFF. CDR3 nucleotide sequence: TGTGCCTGGAGACGAGGCACTGAAGCTTTCTTT. This sequence joins TRBV30 and TRBJ1-1; no definite D call. Germline V gives CDR1 GTSNPN, CDR2 SVGIG (reference sequence). This CDR3 spans 11 amino acids. Between the trimmed V and J ends, which lost 3 bases and 4 bases, there was a span of 6 bases.